These T cell receptor beta chains were read from a single sample in a study of T-cell memory formation after mild COVID-19. TCRdb itself ran the 5' RACE reads through MiXCR, one entry per CDR3 protein. The table shows a few hundred thousand distinct CDR3 sequences, with roughly 15% occurring only once. The sequenced material came from PBMCs or a T cell subset sorted from them (not recorded which). The receptors here all came from a man younger than 35 who had mild COVID-19 (a few samples of this study predate the infection). Cell type and time point are not known. CDR3s include the opening cysteine and the closing phenylalanine or tryptophan. A D gene is named only where the DNA matches it firmly. A clone size is listed for some rows: how often the clone was seen (once, few, many), or a class if it is expanded.

TRBJ1-1	.	.	TRBV7-3	TGTGCCAGCAGCCTACAGGGATACACTGAAGCTTTCTTT	CASSLQGYTEAFF
TRBJ2-3	.	TRBD2	TRBV20-1	TGCAGTGCCCCAGCGGGGGGGAGGGATACGCAGTATTTT	CSAPAGGRDTQYF
TRBJ2-3	.	TRBD2	TRBV5-1	TGCGCCAGCAGCCAGACCCCCAGCGGGGGGGCGCAGGCAGATACGCAGTATTTT	CASSQTPSGGAQADTQYF
TRBJ1-2	few	.	TRBV6-5	TGTGCCAGCAGTTACTCGAAGGGGCACTATGGCTACACCTTC	CASSYSKGHYGYTF
TRBJ1-5	few	.	TRBV28	TGTGCCATGGGGGGCAATAGCAATCAGCCCCAGCATTTT	CAMGGNSNQPQHF
TRBJ1-1	.	.	TRBV7-9	TGTGCCAGCAGCTTAGATGGGTTGGCCACTGAAGCTTTCTTT	CASSLDGLATEAFF
TRBJ2-3	.	TRBD2	TRBV11-3	TGTGCCAGCAGCACGGGACTAGCGGGGGACACAGATACGCAGTATTTT	CASSTGLAGDTDTQYF
TRBJ1-1	.	TRBD1	TRBV5-1	TGCGCCAGCAGCCCGGACAGGTGGGGCGACACTGAAGCTTTCTTT	CASSPDRWGDTEAFF
TRBJ2-7	few	.	TRBV24-1	TGTGCCACCAGTGATAACAGGAGCTCCTACGAGCAGTACTTC	CATSDNRSSYEQYF
TRBJ2-7	many	.	TRBV15	TGTGCCACCAGCAGAGATACCGTCTGGAGCGAGCAGTACTTC	CATSRDTVWSEQYF
TRBJ2-7	few	.	TRBV20-1	TGCAGTCCTCTAGGGGGGCCTGAGAAGCGGAGCTCCTACGAGCAGTACTTC	CSPLGGPEKRSSYEQYF
TRBJ1-5	few	.	TRBV3-1	TGTGCCAGCAGCGGGACCTGGGGAGGCAATCAGCCCCAGCATTTT	CASSGTWGGNQPQHF
TRBJ2-1	.	TRBD1	TRBV5-1	TGCGCCAGCACCAAAAGGACAGGGAATGAGCAGTTCTTC	CASTKRTGNEQFF
TRBJ2-1	.	.	TRBV9	TGTGCCAGCAGCGTAGTCGGGGCTGAGCAGTTCTTC	CASSVVGAEQFF
TRBJ2-1	.	TRBD1	TRBV19	TGTGCCAGTACTACCCAGGGGGCGAGTAGGGGAAATGATGAGCAGTTCTTC	CASTTQGASRGNDEQFF
TRBJ2-5	many	.	TRBV3-1	TGTGCCAGCAGCCTCGATGGTAGGAGGGAGACCCAGTACTTC	CASSLDGRRETQYF
TRBJ2-7	.	.	TRBV5-4	TGTGCCAGCAGCTCACAGTTTACCTACGAGCAGTACTTC	CASSSQFTYEQYF
TRBJ2-6	few	TRBD1	TRBV24-1	TGTGCCACCAGTGCGAACAGGGGGAGCTCTGGGGCCAACGTCCTGACTTTC	CATSANRGSSGANVLTF
TRBJ2-1	few	TRBD2	TRBV6-2/TRBV6-3	TGTGCCAGCAGTTACTCGGTTAGCGGGGGGGCCTACAATGAGCAGTTCTTC	CASSYSVSGGAYNEQFF
TRBJ1-2	few	.	TRBV12-3/TRBV12-4	TGTGCCAGCAGTTATGGTTCGGGGGCGGGTGGCTACACCTTC	CASSYGSGAGGYTF
TRBJ2-1	few	TRBD2	TRBV6-5	TGTGCCAGCAGTACAGCGGGGAGCTCCTACAATGAGCAGTTCTTC	CASSTAGSSYNEQFF
TRBJ2-7	few	.	TRBV27	TGTGCCAGCAGTAGACTCATTGGGCAAACTCGGCTTAACGAGCAGTACTTC	CASSRLIGQTRLNEQYF
TRBJ2-2	.	.	TRBV3-2	TGTGCCAGCAGCCAACGGACAGGGAAGGGGCTGTTTTTT	CASSQRTGKGLFF
TRBJ1-2	few	.	TRBV7-2	TGTGCCAGCAGTAAACAGCAATATGGCTACACCTTC	CASSKQQYGYTF
TRBJ2-2	.	TRBD2	TRBV5-4	TGTGCCAGCAGCAAAAGCGGGGGGTCCACCGGGGAGCTGTTTTTT	CASSKSGGSTGELFF
TRBJ2-6	.	.	TRBV6-2/TRBV6-3	TGTGCCAGCAGTTGGGGCCCAGCAGGGAGGACCAACGTCCTGACTTTC	CASSWGPAGRTNVLTF